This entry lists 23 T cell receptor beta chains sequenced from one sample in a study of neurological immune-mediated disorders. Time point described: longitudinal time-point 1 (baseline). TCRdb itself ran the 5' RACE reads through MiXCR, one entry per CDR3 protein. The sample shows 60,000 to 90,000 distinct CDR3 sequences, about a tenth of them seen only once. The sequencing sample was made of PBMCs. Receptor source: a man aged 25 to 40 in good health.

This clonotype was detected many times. The CDR3 protein is CASSLLTSSGNTIYF. In nucleotides, the CDR3 is TGTGCCAGCAGCTTATTGACTTCCTCTGGAAACACCATATATTTT. The chain recombines TRBV7-2 with TRBJ1-3; D unresolved. Trimming pared 2 bases from V and 0 bases from J, leaving 8 bases between. From germline, CDR1 is SGHTA and CDR2 FQGNSA. This CDR3 region has 15 residues.

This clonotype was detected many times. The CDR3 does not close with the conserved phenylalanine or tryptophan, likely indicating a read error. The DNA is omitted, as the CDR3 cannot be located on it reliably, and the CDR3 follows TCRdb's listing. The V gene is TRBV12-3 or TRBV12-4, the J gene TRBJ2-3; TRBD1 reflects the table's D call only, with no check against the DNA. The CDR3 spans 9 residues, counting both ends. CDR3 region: CATPVGPAE.

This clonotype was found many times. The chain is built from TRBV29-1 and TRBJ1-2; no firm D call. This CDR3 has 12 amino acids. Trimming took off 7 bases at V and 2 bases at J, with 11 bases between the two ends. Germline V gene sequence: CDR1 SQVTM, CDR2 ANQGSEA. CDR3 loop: CSAVSPNYGYTF. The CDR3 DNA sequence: TGCAGCGCCGTGAGTCCCAACTATGGCTACACCTTC.

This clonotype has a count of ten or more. The CDR3 DNA sequence: TGCGCCAGCAGCCCCGGGACTAGCGGGAGGGAAAACATTCAGTACTTC. It specifies CASSPGTSGRENIQYF. The chain recombines TRBV5-1 with TRBJ2-4; TRBD2 agrees at 16 bases. The CDR3 runs to 16 residues. Germline V gene data show CDR1 as SGHRS and CDR2 as YFSETQ. With V trimmed by 4 bases and J by 5 bases, 3 bases remained unmatched.

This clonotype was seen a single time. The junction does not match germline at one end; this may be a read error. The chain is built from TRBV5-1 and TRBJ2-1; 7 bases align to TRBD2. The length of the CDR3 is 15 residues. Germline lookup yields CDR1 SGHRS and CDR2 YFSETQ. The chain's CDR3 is CASSLEEGGRDEQLF. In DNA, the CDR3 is TGCGCCAGCAGCTTGGAAGAGGGAGGGCGGGATGAGCAGTTATTC.

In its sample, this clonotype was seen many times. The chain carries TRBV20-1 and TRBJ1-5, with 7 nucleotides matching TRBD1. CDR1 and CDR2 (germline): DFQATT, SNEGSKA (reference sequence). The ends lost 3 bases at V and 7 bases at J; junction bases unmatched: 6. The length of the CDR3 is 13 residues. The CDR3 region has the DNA TGCAGTGCTAGTGGACAGGATGGACAGCCCCAGCATTTT. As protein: CSASGQDGQPQHF.

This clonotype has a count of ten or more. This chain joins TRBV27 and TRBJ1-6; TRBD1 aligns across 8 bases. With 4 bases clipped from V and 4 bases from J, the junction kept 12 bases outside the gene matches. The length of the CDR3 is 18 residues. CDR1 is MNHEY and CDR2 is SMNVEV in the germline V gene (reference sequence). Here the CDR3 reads CASSSRTGTSSYNSPLHF. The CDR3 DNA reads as TGTGCCAGCAGTTCGAGGACAGGGACGAGCTCTTATAATTCACCCCTCCACTTT.

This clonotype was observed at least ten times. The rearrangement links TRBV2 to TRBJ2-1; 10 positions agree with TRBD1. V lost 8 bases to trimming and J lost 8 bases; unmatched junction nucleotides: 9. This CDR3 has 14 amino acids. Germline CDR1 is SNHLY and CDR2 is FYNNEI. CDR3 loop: CASLRTGGFDEQFF. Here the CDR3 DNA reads TGTGCCAGCCTAAGGACAGGGGGTTTCGATGAGCAGTTCTTC.

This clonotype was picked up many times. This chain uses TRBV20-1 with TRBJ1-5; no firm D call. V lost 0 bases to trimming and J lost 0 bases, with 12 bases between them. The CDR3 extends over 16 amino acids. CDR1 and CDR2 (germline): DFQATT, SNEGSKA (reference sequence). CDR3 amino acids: CSARDAADFSNQPQHF. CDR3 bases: TGCAGTGCTAGAGATGCAGCAGACTTTAGCAATCAGCCCCAGCATTTT.

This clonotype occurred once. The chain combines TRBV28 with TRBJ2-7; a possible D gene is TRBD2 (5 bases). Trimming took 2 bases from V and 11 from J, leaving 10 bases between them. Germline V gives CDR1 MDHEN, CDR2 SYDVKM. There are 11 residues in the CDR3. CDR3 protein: CASSLRVGEYF. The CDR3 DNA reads TGTGCCAGCAGTTTACGAGTGGGAGAGTACTTC.

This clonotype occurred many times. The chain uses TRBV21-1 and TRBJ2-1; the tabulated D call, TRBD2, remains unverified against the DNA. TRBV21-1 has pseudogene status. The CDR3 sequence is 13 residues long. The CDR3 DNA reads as TGTGCCAGCACCTCCACCCTCCACAATGAGCAGTTCTTC. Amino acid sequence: CASTSTLHNEQFF.

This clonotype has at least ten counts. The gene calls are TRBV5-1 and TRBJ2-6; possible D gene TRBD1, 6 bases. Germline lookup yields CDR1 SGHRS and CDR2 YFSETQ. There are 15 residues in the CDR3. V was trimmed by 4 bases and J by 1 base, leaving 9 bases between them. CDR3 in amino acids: CASSPGESGANVLTF. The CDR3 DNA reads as TGCGCCAGCAGCCCAGGGGAGTCTGGGGCCAACGTCCTGACTTTC.

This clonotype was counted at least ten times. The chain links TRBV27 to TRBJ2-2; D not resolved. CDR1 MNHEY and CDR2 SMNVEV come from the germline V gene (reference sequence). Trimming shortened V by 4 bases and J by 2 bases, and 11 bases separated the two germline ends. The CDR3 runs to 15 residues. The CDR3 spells CASSWTAINTGELFF. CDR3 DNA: TGTGCCAGCAGTTGGACGGCTATTAACACCGGGGAGCTGTTTTTT.

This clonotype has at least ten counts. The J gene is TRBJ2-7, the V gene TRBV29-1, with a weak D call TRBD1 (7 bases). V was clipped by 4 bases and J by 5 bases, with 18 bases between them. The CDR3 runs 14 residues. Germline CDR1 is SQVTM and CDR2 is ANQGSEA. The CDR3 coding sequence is TGCAGCGTTGGCCGGGACAGCGGGCTTGACGAGCAGTACTTC. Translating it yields CSVGRDSGLDEQYF.

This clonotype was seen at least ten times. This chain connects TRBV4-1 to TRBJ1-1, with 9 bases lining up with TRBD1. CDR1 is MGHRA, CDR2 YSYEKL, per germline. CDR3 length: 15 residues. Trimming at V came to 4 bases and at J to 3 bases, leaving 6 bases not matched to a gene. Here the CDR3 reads CASSLDRGVDTEAFF. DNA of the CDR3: TGCGCCAGCAGCCTGGACAGGGGCGTCGACACTGAAGCTTTCTTT.

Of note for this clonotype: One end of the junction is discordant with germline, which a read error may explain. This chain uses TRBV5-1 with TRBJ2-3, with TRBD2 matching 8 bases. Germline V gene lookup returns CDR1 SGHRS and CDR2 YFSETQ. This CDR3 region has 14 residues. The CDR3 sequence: CASSPTSGGDTHYF. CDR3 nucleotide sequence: TGCGCCAGTAGCCCTACTAGCGGAGGAGATACGCATTATTTT.

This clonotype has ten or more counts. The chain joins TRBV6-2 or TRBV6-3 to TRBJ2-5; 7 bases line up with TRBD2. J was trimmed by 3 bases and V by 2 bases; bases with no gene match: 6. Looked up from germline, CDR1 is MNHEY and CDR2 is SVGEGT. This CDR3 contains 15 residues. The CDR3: CASSYTILAEETQYF. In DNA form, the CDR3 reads TGTGCCAGCAGTTACACTATCCTAGCGGAAGAGACCCAGTACTTC.

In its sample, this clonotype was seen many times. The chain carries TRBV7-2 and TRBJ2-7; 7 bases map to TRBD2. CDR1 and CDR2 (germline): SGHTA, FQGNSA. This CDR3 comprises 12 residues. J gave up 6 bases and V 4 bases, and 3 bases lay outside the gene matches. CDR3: CASSWDYGEQYF. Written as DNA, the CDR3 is TGTGCCAGCAGCTGGGACTATGGCGAGCAGTACTTC.

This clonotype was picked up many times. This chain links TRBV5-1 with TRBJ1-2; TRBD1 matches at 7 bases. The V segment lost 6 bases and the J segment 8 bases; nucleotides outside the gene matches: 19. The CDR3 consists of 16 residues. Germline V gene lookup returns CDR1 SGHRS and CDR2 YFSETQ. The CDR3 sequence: CASTLGAGGNGEGYTF. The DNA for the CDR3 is TGCGCCAGCACCCTCGGCGCAGGGGGAAATGGTGAGGGCTACACCTTC.

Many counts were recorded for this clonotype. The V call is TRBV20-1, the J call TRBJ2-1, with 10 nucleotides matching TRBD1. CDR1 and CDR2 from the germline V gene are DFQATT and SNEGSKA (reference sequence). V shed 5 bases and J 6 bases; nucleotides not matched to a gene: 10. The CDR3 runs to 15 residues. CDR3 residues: CSAPPGTGDSNEQFF. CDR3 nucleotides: TGCAGTGCTCCTCCCGGGACAGGGGACTCCAATGAGCAGTTCTTC.

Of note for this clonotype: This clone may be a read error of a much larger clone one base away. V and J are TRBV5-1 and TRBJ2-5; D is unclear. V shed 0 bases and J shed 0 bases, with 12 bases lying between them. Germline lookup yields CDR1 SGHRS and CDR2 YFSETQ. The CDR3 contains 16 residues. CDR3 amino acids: CASSLGSTAYQETQYF. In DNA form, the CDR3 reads TGCGCCAGCAGCTTGGGTTCGACGGCATACCAAGAGACCCAGTACTTC.

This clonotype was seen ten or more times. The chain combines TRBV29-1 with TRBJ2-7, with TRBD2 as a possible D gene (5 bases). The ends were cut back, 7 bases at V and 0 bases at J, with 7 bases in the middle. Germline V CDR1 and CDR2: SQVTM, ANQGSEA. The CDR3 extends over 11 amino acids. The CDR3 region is CSGTDSYEQYF. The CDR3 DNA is TGCAGCGGGACTGACTCCTACGAGCAGTACTTC.

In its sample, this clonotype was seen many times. CDR3 sequence (DNA): TGTGCCAGCAGCTTAGCCGCAACTAGTCTCTACACAGATACGCAGTATTTT. It yields the protein CASSLAATSLYTDTQYF. The chain has TRBV7-9 and TRBJ2-3; TRBD2 is a possible D gene (5 bases). The CDR3 length is 17 residues. The V end lost 0 bases, the J end lost 2 bases, and 15 bases lay between the germline ends. Germline V gene lookup returns CDR1 SEHNR and CDR2 FQNEAQ (reference sequence).